The 14 T cell receptor beta chains below were found in one sample sequenced in a study of T cell responses to AZD1222 COVID-19 vaccine. The repertoire was sequenced with immunoSEQ multiplex PCR; TCRdb's copy has only in-frame clones and lacks some. The sample lists some 99,000 clones, roughly 86% seen once, with roughly 12% in the top ten. This specimen was peripheral blood, taken on day 0 of MenACWY control vaccination. All receptors come from an adult in good health.

The chain links TRBV29-1 to TRBJ2-1; possibly TRBD2 for D (5 bases). Germline V gene data show CDR1 as SQVTM and CDR2 as ANQGSEA. This CDR3 is built from 14 residues. Trimming shortened V by 1 base and J by 4 bases, and 11 bases separated the two germline ends. The CDR3 DNA sequence: TGCAGCGTTGAAGCGGGAACCACTTACAATGAGCAGTTCTTC. It yields the protein CSVEAGTTYNEQFF.

The CDR3 here is CASSFGTFQETQYF. The CDR3 nucleotides read TGCGCCAGCAGCTTCGGGACATTCCAAGAGACCCAGTACTTC. The chain employs TRBV5-1 and TRBJ2-5, with D maybe TRBD1 (6 bases). V was cut by 2 bases and J by 1 base, with 9 bases left in between. Germline V CDR1 and CDR2: SGHRS, YFSETQ. The length of the CDR3 is 14 residues. Drawing the rest from reference TRBV5-1 and TRBJ2-5, the complete variable domain is KAGVTQTPRYLIKTRGQQVTLSCSPISGHRSVSWYQQTPGQGLQFLFEYFSETQRNKGNFPGRFSGRQFSNSRSEMNVSTLELGDSALYLCASSFGTFQETQYFGPGTRLLVL.

The chain couples TRBV28 to TRBJ2-2; 8 bases are a match to TRBD2. Germline V gives CDR1 MDHEN, CDR2 SYDVKM. With V trimmed by 5 bases and J by 0 bases, 11 bases remained unmatched. The CDR3 totals 18 residues. The CDR3 DNA follows: TGTGCCAGCAGTACCACTCATCGACTAGCGACGAACACCGGGGAGCTGTTTTTT. Translated, it gives CASSTTHRLATNTGELFF.

The chain couples TRBV10-3 to TRBJ1-1; TRBD1 aligns across 10 bases. With V trimmed by 3 bases and J by 0 bases, 4 bases remained unmatched. This CDR3 has 16 amino acids. Germline CDR1 and CDR2: ENHRY and SYGVKD. The CDR3 loop is CAISERDRGVNTEAFF. In nucleotides, the CDR3 is TGTGCCATCAGTGAAAGGGACAGGGGTGTGAACACTGAAGCTTTCTTT.

The chain employs TRBV5-4 and TRBJ2-2; 7 bases are shared with TRBD1. CDR1 is SGHNT and CDR2 is YYREEE in the germline V gene (reference sequence). CDR3 length equals 14 residues. Trimming took 4 bases from V and 5 from J; bases not matched to a gene: 5. CDR3 nucleotides: TGTGCCAGCAGCCCGAAACAGGGGACCGGGGAGCTGTTTTTT. Its translation is CASSPKQGTGELFF. Complete variable domain (other parts from reference TRBV5-4 and TRBJ2-2): ETGVTQSPTHLIKTRGQQVTLRCSSQSGHNTVSWYQQALGQGPQFIFQYYREEENGRGNFPPRFSGLQFPNYSSELNVNALELDDSALYLCASSPKQGTGELFFGEGSRLTVL.

The chain employs TRBV30 and TRBJ2-7; D possibly corresponds to TRBD1 (6 bases). CDR1 is GTSNPN, CDR2 SVGIG, per germline (reference sequence). The CDR3 length is 13 residues. The V gene lost 4 bases and the J gene lost 11 bases, with 21 bases spanning the gap. The CDR3 DNA reads TGTGCCTGGAACGAGGGGGTTGACTCCGTCAAGTACTTC. Translating gives CAWNEGVDSVKYF. The full variable domain, in which reference TRBV30 and TRBJ2-7 provide the parts outside the CDR3, is SQTIHQWPATLVQPVGSPLSLECTVEGTSNPNLYWYRQAAGRGLQLLFYSVGIGQISSEVPQNLSASRPQDRQFILSSKKLLLSDSGFYLCAWNEGVDSVKYFGPGTRLTVT.

The chain combines TRBV6-5 with TRBJ1-2; perhaps TRBD1 as D (5 bases). V lost 8 bases, J lost 4 bases, and 11 bases lay in between. Germline V gives CDR1 MNHEY, CDR2 SVGAGI. The CDR3 contains 12 residues. CDR3 DNA sequence: TGTGCCAGCGGGGGTCAGAGCTATGGCTACACCTTC. Translated: CASGGQSYGYTF.

The chain joins TRBV28 to TRBJ1-2; maybe TRBD1 (6 bases). Germline CDR1 reads MDHEN; CDR2 reads SYDVKM. This CDR3 contains 13 residues. The germline V and J ends were trimmed by 6 bases and 8 bases, with 16 bases remaining between them. The CDR3 here is CASSQGTARGYTF. The CDR3 DNA follows: TGTGCCAGCAGCCAGGGGACGGCCAGAGGCTACACCTTC.

The chain recombines TRBV9 with TRBJ1-1; D might be TRBD1 (5 bases). The germline CDR1 and CDR2 sequences are SGDLS and YYNGEE. The V end lost 4 bases, the J end lost 1 base, and 14 bases lay between the germline ends. This CDR3 has 15 amino acids. The CDR3 protein is CASSPRSGGNTEAFF. DNA for the CDR3: TGTGCCAGCAGCCCGAGGTCCGGGGGGAACACTGAAGCTTTCTTT.

The count of this clone is one. This CDR3 reads CASSRVGGQETQYF. DNA for the CDR3: TGTGCCAGCAGTCGGGTGGGGGGACAAGAGACCCAGTACTTC. The chain employs TRBV6-6 and TRBJ2-5, with D maybe TRBD2 (6 bases). Trimming stripped 5 bases from V and 2 bases from J, with 12 bases between. CDR1 is MNHNY, CDR2 SVGAGI, per germline (reference sequence). CDR3 length: 14 amino acids.

The chain employs TRBV6-5 and TRBJ1-5, with D hard to call. With 2 bases removed from V and 0 bases from J, the gap between germline ends came to 8 bases. Germline V gene lookup returns CDR1 MNHEY and CDR2 SVGAGI. The CDR3 is 15 amino acids. The CDR3 sequence: CASSYRGISNQPQHF. CDR3 DNA sequence: TGTGCCAGCAGTTACCGAGGGATTAGCAATCAGCCCCAGCATTTT.

The rearrangement links TRBV27 to TRBJ2-2; 8 bases match TRBD2. Germline V gene sequence: CDR1 MNHEY, CDR2 SMNVEV (reference sequence). The J segment lost 5 bases and the V segment lost 1 base, leaving 9 bases of the junction unmatched. CDR3 size: 17 residues. CDR3 nucleotide sequence: TGTGCCAGCAGTTTATTTCGGGAGGGCCTAGGGACCGGGGAGCTGTTTTTT. Translated: CASSLFREGLGTGELFF.

This clone has a single count. The chain combines TRBV4-3 with TRBJ2-7; maybe TRBD1 (6 bases). Trimming pared 2 bases from V and 4 bases from J, leaving 15 bases between. The CDR3 length is 15 residues. The germline V gene has CDR1 LGHNA and CDR2 YSLEER. The CDR3 bases are TGCGCCAGCAGCCAACTACCTGGACAGTCGTACGAGCAGTACTTC. It is translated as CASSQLPGQSYEQYF.

The CDR3 reads CAWSPLGRAYEQYF. CDR3 DNA sequence: TGTGCCTGGAGTCCCCTCGGGCGTGCCTACGAGCAGTACTTC. The chain carries TRBV30 and TRBJ2-7; D is undetermined. Germline assignment: CDR1 GTSNPN and CDR2 SVGIG (reference sequence). This CDR3 has 14 residues. Trimming stripped 2 bases from V and 2 bases from J, with 13 bases between.